This T cell receptor (beta chain) stems from a study of post-analysis software for immune sequencing data. Study-level background: Progressive-relapsing, secondary progressive and relapsing-remitting multiple sclerosis were among the disease courses included.

Every TCR beta cDNA library bore unique molecular identifiers. TCRdb called the PCR reads again in MiXCR, with one record for every CDR3 protein. The table records about 770,000 distinct CDR3 sequences, around 42% of them present only once. CDR1 is SSHAT, CDR2 FNYEAQ, per germline (reference sequence). This CDR3 comprises 14 residues. As concerns this clonotype: Its antigen is unidentified. One end of the junction does not line up with germline, which may come from a read error.

Study conclusions and caveats: Controls' normalized Chao1 diversity significantly exceeded that of multiple sclerosis patients. Included in a set of about 5 TRBV segments more frequent in patients than controls were TRBV5-6, TRBV5-1 and TRBV20-1. Strong co-clustering by F measure linked samples that shared a preparation batch.

Sequencing was carried out using blood. The TCR sequence derives from a girl under 18 with multiple sclerosis. The genes are TRBV7-7 and TRBJ2-7; a possible D gene is TRBD1 (6 bases). CDR3 residues: CASSPDRLSYGQYF. DNA for the CDR3: TGTGCTAGCAGCCCCGACAGGCTCTCCTACGGGCAGTACTTC.